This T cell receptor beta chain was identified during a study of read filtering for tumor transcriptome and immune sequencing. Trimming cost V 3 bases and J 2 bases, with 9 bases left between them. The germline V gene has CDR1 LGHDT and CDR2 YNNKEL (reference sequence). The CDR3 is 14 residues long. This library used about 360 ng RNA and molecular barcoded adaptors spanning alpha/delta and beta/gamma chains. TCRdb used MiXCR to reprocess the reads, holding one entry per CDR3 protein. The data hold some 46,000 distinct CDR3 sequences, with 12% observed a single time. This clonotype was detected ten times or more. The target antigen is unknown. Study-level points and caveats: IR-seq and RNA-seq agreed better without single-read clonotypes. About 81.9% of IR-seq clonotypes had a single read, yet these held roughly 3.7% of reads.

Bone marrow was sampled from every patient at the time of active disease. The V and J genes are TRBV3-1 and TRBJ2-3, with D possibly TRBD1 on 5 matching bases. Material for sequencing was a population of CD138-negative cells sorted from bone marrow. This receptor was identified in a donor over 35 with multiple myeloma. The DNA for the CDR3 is TGTGCCAGCAGCCATAGGGGTTCCACAGATACGCAGTATTTT. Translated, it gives CASSHRGSTDTQYF.